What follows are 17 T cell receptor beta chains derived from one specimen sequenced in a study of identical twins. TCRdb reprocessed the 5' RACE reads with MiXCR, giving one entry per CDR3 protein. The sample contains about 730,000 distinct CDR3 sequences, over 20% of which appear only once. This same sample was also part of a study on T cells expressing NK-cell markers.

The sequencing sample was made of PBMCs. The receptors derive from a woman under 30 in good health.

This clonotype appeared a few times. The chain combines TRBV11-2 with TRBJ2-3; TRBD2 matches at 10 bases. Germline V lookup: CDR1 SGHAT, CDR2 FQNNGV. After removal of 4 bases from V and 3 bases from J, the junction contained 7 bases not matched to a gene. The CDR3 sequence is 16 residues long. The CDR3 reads CASSSGLAIPTDTQYF. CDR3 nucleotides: TGTGCCAGCAGCTCGGGACTAGCGATTCCTACAGATACGCAGTATTTT.

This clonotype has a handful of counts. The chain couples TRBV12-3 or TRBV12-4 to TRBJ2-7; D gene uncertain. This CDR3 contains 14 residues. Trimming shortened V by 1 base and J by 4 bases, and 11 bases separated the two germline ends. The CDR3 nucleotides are TGTGCCAGCAGTTTAGATTCAGTACGTTACGAGCAGTACTTC. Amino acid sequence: CASSLDSVRYEQYF.

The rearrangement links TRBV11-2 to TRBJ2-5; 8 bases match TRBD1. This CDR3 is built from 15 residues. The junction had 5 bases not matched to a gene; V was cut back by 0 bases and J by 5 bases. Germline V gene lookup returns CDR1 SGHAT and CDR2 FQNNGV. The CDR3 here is CASSLDGQGTETQYF. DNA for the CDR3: TGTGCCAGCAGCTTAGATGGACAGGGTACGGAGACCCAGTACTTC. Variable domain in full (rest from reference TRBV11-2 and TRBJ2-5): EAGVAQSPRYKIIEKRQSVAFWCNPISGHATLYWYQQILGQGPKLLIQFQNNGVVDDSQLPKDRFSAERLKGVDSTLKIQPAKLEDSAVYLCASSLDGQGTETQYFGPGTRLLVL.

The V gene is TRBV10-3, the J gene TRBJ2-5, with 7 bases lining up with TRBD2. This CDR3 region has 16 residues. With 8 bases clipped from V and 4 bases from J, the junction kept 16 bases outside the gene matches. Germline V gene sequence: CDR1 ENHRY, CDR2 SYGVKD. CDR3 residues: CAIRSGVAGTGETQYF. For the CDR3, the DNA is TGTGCCATCCGAAGCGGGGTAGCGGGCACCGGAGAGACCCAGTACTTC.

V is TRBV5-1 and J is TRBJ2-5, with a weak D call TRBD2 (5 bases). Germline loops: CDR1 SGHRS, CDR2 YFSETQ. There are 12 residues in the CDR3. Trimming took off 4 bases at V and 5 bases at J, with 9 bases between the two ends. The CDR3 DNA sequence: TGCGCCAGCAGCGTTAGGGAGGAGACCCAGTACTTC. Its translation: CASSVREETQYF.

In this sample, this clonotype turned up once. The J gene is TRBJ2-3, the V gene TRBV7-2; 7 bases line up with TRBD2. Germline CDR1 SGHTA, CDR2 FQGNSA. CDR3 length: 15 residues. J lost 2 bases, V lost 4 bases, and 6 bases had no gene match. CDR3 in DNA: TGTGCCAGCAGCTCCACTAGCGCCATCACAGATACGCAGTATTTT. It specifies CASSSTSAITDTQYF.

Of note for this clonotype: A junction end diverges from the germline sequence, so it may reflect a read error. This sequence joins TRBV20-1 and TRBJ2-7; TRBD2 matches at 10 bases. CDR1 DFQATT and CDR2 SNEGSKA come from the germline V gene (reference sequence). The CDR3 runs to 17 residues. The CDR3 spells CCAERAFSSGRTAEQYF. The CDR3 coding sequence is TGCTGTGCCGAGCGGGCCTTTTCTAGCGGGAGAACCGCCGAGCAGTACTTC.

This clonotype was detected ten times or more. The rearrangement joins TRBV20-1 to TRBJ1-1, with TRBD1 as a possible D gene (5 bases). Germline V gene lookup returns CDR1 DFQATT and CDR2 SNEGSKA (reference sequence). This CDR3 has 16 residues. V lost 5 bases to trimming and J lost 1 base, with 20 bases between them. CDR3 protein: CSAGRVTSGANTEAFF. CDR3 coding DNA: TGCAGTGCTGGTCGTGTAACCAGCGGGGCGAACACTGAAGCTTTCTTT.

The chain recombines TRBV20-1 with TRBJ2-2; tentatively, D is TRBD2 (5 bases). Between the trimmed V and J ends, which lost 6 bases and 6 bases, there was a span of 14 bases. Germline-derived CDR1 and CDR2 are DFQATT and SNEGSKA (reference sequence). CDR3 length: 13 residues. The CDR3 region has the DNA TGCAGTGCCCACCCTAGCAGCCCCGGGGAGCTGTTTTTT. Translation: CSAHPSSPGELFF.

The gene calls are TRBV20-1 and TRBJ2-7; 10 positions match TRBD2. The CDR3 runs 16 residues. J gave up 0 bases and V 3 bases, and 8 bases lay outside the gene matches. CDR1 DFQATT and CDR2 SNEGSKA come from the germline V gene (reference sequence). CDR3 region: CSARILAGVLSYEQYF. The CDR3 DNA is TGCAGTGCTAGGATCCTAGCGGGGGTTCTCTCCTACGAGCAGTACTTC.

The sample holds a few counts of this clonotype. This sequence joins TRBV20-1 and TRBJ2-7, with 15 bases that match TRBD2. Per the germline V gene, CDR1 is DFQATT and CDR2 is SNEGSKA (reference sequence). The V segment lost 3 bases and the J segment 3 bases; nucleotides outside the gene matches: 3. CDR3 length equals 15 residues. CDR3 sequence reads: CSARGTSGGHYEQYF. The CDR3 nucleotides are TGCAGTGCTAGGGGGACTAGCGGGGGGCACTACGAGCAGTACTTC.

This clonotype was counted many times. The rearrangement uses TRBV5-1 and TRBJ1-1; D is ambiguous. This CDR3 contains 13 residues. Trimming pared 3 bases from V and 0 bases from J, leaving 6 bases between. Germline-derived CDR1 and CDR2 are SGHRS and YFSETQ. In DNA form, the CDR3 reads TGCGCCAGCAGCTCGAACATGAACACTGAAGCTTTCTTT. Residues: CASSSNMNTEAFF. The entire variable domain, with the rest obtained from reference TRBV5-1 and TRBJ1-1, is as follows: KAGVTQTPRYLIKTRGQQVTLSCSPISGHRSVSWYQQTPGQGLQFLFEYFSETQRNKGNFPGRFSGRQFSNSRSEMNVSTLELGDSALYLCASSSNMNTEAFFGQGTRLTVV.

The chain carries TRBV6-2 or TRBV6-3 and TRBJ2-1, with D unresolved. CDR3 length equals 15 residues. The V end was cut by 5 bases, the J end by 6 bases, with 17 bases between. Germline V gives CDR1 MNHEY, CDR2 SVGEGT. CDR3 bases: TGTGCCAGCAGTGATGACGCCATTTGGCGCAATGAGCAGTTCTTC. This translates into CASSDDAIWRNEQFF.

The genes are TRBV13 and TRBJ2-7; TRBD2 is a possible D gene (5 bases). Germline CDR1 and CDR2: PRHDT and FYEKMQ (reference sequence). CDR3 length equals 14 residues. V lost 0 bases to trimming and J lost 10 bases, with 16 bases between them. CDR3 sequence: CASSLGEGVEVQYF. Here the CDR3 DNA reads TGTGCCAGCAGCTTAGGAGAGGGAGTGGAGGTACAGTACTTC.

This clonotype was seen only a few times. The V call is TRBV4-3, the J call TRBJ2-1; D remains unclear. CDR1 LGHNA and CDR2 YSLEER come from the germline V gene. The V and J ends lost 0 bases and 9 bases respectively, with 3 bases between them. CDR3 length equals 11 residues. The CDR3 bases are TGCGCCAGCAGCCAAGATCGTGAGCAGTTCTTC. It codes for CASSQDREQFF.

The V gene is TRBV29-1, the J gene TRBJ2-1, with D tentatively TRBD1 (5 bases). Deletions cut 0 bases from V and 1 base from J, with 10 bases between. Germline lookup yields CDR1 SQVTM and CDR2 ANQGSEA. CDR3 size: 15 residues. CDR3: CSVEETGLSYNEQFF. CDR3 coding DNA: TGCAGCGTTGAAGAAACAGGTCTTTCCTACAATGAGCAGTTCTTC.

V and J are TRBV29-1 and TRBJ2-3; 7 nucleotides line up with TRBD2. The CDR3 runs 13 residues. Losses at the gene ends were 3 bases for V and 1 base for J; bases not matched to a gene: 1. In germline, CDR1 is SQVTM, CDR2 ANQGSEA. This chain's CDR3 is CSVDAGGTDTQYF. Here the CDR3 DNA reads TGCAGCGTTGACGCGGGAGGCACAGATACGCAGTATTTT.